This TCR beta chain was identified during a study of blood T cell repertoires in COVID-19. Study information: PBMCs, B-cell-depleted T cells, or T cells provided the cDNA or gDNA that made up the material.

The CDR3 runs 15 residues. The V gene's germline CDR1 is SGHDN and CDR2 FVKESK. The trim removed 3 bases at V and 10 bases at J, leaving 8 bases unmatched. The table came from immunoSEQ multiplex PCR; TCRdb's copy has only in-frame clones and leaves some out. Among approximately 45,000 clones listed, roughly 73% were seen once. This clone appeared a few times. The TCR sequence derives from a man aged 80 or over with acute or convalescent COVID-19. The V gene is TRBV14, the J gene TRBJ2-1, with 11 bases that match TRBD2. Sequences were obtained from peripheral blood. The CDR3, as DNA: TGTGCCAGCAGCCATGGTAGCGGGAGGGCCATCGAGCAGTTCTTC. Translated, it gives CASSHGSGRAIEQFF.